The next 11 T cell receptor beta chains were all read from a single sample in a study of T cells in Graves' hyperthyroidism and ophthalmopathy. RNA transcripts gave rise to amplified TCR beta CDR3 regions. A set of HTBI primers served as the primers for a first-round RT-PCR of the TCR CDR3. One entry per CDR3 protein results from TCRdb running MiXCR on the multiplex PCR reads. The sample records 500,000 to 700,000 distinct CDR3 sequences, 16% being singletons. The sample consisted of blood. The receptors derive from a woman under 30 with Graves' hyperthyroidism.

Ten or more counts support this clonotype. This sequence joins TRBV20-1 and TRBJ1-5, with D possibly TRBD1 on 5 matching bases. The CDR3 runs 15 residues. Trimming cost V 0 bases and J 6 bases, with 15 bases left between them. Germline CDR1 is DFQATT and CDR2 is SNEGSKA (reference sequence). CDR3 residues: CSARDPAGSGQPQHF. CDR3 DNA: TGCAGTGCTAGAGATCCGGCAGGGTCCGGTCAGCCCCAGCATTTT.

The chain links TRBV4-3 to TRBJ1-2; D is unclear. The germline V gene has CDR1 LGHNA and CDR2 YSLEER. The CDR3 spans 14 residues. Trimming removed 1 base at V and 4 bases at J, with 10 bases between. CDR3 region: CASSQGATSYGYTF. In DNA, the CDR3 is TGCGCCAGCAGCCAAGGGGCCACTAGCTATGGCTACACCTTC.

CDR3 coding DNA: TGCAGTGCTCCGGATTTTTCCGAGATCGCGGGAGGAAGCTACGAGCAGTACTTC. This translates into CSAPDFSEIAGGSYEQYF. This chain uses TRBV20-1 with TRBJ2-7, with TRBD2 matching over 8 bases. With V trimmed by 5 bases and J by 3 bases, 21 bases remained unmatched. Germline lookup yields CDR1 DFQATT and CDR2 SNEGSKA (reference sequence). This CDR3 has 18 residues.

Comment on this clonotype: Given a much more abundant clone one base away, this may be a read error. Here the CDR3 omits its conserved ending phenylalanine or tryptophan, so a read error is the likely source. The chain recombines TRBV12-3 or TRBV12-4 with TRBJ2-7, with 7 bases fitting TRBD1. Trimming at V came to 5 bases and at J to 0 bases, leaving 4 bases not matched to a gene. This CDR3 comprises 14 residues. The CDR3 DNA reads as TGTGCCAGCAGTCATACAGGGGACTCCTACGAGCAGTACTTG. This sequence encodes CASSHTGDSYEQYL.

The chain carries TRBV20-1 and TRBJ1-6; 9 bases line up with TRBD1. Trimming at V came to 3 bases and at J to 3 bases, leaving 3 bases not matched to a gene. Looked up from germline, CDR1 is DFQATT and CDR2 is SNEGSKA (reference sequence). The CDR3 is made up of 15 amino acids. The CDR3 DNA follows: TGCAGTGCTAGCGGGGGACAGGGCTATAATTCACCCCTCCACTTT. This encodes CSASGGQGYNSPLHF.

This chain uses TRBV7-2 with TRBJ2-7; D unclear. Per germline, CDR1 SGHTA and CDR2 FQGNSA. V lost 0 bases and J lost 3, with 6 bases in between. This CDR3 is built from 13 residues. CDR3 nucleotide sequence: TGTGCCAGCAGCTTAGCCCTCAACTACGAGCAGTACTTC. Its translation: CASSLALNYEQYF.

This clonotype was seen a few times. V gene TRBV20-1 combines with J gene TRBJ1-2; D uncertain. Between the trimmed V and J ends, which lost 0 bases and 2 bases, there was a span of 16 bases. The CDR3 has 16 amino acids. Germline lookup yields CDR1 DFQATT and CDR2 SNEGSKA (reference sequence). The CDR3 here is CSARDPGRALNYGYTF. CDR3 bases: TGCAGTGCTAGAGACCCCGGAAGGGCCCTAAACTATGGCTACACCTTC.

In this sample, this clonotype turned up many times. The chain uses TRBV12-3 or TRBV12-4 and TRBJ1-1; 7 positions agree with TRBD1. CDR3 length equals 15 residues. V lost 5 bases and J lost 11; bases outside the gene matches: 17. The CDR3 nucleotides read TGTGCCAGCAGTCCCCCGACAGGGAAGGGGGTTTCGGCTTTCTTT. This codes for CASSPPTGKGVSAFF.

In its sample, this clonotype was seen many times. In DNA, the CDR3 is TGTGCCAGCAGCTTATGGTTAGCGGAGGATACAGATACGCAGTATTTT. This encodes CASSLWLAEDTDTQYF. The chain recombines TRBV11-2 with TRBJ2-3, with D possibly being TRBD2 (6 bases). V was clipped by 2 bases and J by 3 bases, with 15 bases between them. Germline values: CDR1 SGHAT, CDR2 FQNNGV. The CDR3 extends over 16 amino acids. Combining the CDR3 with reference TRBV11-2 and TRBJ2-3 gives the whole variable domain EAGVAQSPRYKIIEKRQSVAFWCNPISGHATLYWYQQILGQGPKLLIQFQNNGVVDDSQLPKDRFSAERLKGVDSTLKIQPAKLEDSAVYLCASSLWLAEDTDTQYFGPGTRLTVL.

The chain employs TRBV7-7 and TRBJ2-2; 14 positions agree with TRBD2. Germline CDR1 SSHAT, CDR2 FNYEAQ (reference sequence). This CDR3 contains 17 residues. Trimming cost V 5 bases and J 5 bases; bases outside gene matches: 7. CDR3 in DNA: TGTGCCAGCAGCCCGGGACTAGCGGGAGTAAGAACCGGGGAGCTGTTTTTT. Translation gives CASSPGLAGVRTGELFF.

Only a few counts were recorded for this clonotype. The V gene is TRBV5-1, the J gene TRBJ2-1, with D possibly matching TRBD1 (6 bases). V shed 0 bases and J shed 8 bases, with 21 bases lying between them. The CDR3 has 17 amino acids. From germline, CDR1 is SGHRS and CDR2 YFSETQ. In DNA, the CDR3 is TGCGCCAGCAGCTTGGCCGTAAGAACAGGGATCTCCTATGAGCAGTTCTTC. The encoded protein is CASSLAVRTGISYEQFF.